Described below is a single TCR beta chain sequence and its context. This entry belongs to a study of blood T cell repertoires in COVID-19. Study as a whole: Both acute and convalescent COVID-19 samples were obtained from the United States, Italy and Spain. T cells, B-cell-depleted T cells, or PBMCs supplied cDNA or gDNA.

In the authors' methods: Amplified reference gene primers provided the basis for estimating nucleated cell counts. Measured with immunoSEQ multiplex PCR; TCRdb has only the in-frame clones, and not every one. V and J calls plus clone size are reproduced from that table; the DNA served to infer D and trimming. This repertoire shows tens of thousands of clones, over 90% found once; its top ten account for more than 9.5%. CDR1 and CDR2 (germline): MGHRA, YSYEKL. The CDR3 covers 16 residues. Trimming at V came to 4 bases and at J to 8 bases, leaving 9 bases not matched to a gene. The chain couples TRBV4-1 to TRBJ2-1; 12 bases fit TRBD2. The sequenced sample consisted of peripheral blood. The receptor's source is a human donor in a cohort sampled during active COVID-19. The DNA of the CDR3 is TGCGCCAGCAGCCTACTAGCGGGAGGACGCAGGTATGAGCAGTTCTTC. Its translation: CASSLLAGGRRYEQFF.